This is a list of T cell receptor beta chains from one sample in a study of regulatory T cells in long-lasting Graves disease. TCRdb used MiXCR to reprocess the multiplex PCR reads, holding one entry per CDR3 protein. The table has around 320,000 distinct CDR3 sequences, over 15% seen once; the top ten hold roughly 27%. These data were also reused for a study on T cells in Graves' hyperthyroidism and ophthalmopathy.

Sequences were derived from peripheral blood mononuclear cells (PBMCs), sampled at new diagnosis, from a patient treated with antithyroid drugs. The origin of the receptors is a man aged 35-49 years with Graves disease. The CDR3 runs from the conserved cysteine through the conserved F or W. The D gene is left open where the match is weak. Clone size is shown for a subset of rows, as once, few, many or a class of expanded clone.

TRBD1	NA	TRBV29-1	TRBJ1-4	TGCAGCGTCGGGACAGGCCACAATGAAAAACTGTTTTTT	CSVGTGHNEKLFF
TRBD2	NA	TRBV3-1	TRBJ2-5	TGTGCCAGCAGCCAAGATCGGAGCGGGGGGGGATACTTC	CASSQDRSGGGYF
NA	many	TRBV11-1	TRBJ2-5	TGTGCCAGCAGCTCTTCGCAGCGGGTATTGGAGACCCAGTACTTC	CASSSSQRVLETQYF
NA	NA	TRBV6-2/TRBV6-3	TRBJ2-4	TGTGCCAGCAGGACTGGACCAGCCAAAAACATTCAGTACTTC	CASRTGPAKNIQYF
NA	many	TRBV6-1	TRBJ1-1	TGTGCCAGCAGTGAGGGCAGGATGAACACTGAAGCTTTCTTT	CASSEGRMNTEAFF
NA	NA	TRBV6-2/TRBV6-3	TRBJ1-1	TGTGCCAGCAGTGAAGCGGGAGGCGCTGAAGCTTTCTTT	CASSEAGGAEAFF
NA	once	TRBV6-1	TRBJ1-2	TGTGCCAGCAGTGAAGCGCATCCAGGGCCCTATGGCTACACCTTC	CASSEAHPGPYGYTF
TRBD1	few	TRBV6-2/TRBV6-3	TRBJ2-7	TGTGCCAGCAGTTACTCGTCAAAATTCACCGGGACAGGGCGACACGAGCAGTACTTC	CASSYSSKFTGTGRHEQYF
NA	many	TRBV5-1	TRBJ2-3	TGCGCCAGCAGCTTGGGAGAAGGGAGCAGCACAGATACGCAGTATTTT	CASSLGEGSSTDTQYF
NA	NA	TRBV2	TRBJ1-6	TGTGCCAGCAGAGGGCTGTCGTTGAATTCACCCCTCCACTTT	CASRGLSLNSPLHF
NA	NA	TRBV20-1	TRBJ2-5	TGCAGTGCCACCCTAGGCCGAGGGAAAGAGACCCAGTACTTC	CSATLGRGKETQYF
NA	NA	TRBV29-1	TRBJ1-1	TGCAGCGTTGCTACAGTTGCCACTGAAGCTTTCTTT	CSVATVATEAFF
NA	many	TRBV12-3/TRBV12-4	TRBJ1-1	TGTGCCAGCAGTTTTACCGCCGGGCAGAACACTGAAGCTTTCTTT	CASSFTAGQNTEAFF
NA	many	TRBV7-3	TRBJ2-1	TGTGCCAGCAGCTTATATCGGGACACCAATGAGCAGTTCTTC	CASSLYRDTNEQFF
NA	many	TRBV6-2/TRBV6-3	TRBJ1-1	TGTGCCAGCAGTTACAATTCGAACACTGAAGCTTTCTTT	CASSYNSNTEAFF
TRBD1	NA	TRBV4-2	TRBJ2-6	TGTGCCAGCAGCCAAGAGACAGGGGAATGGTCTGGGGCCAACGTCCTGACTTTC	CASSQETGEWSGANVLTF
NA	few	TRBV2	TRBJ2-2	TGTGCCAGCAGTGCGTCAGTCACCGGGGAGCTGTTTTTT	CASSASVTGELFF
TRBD1	many	TRBV11-2	TRBJ1-1	TGTGCCAGCAGCGCGGACAGGGGAGGCACTGAAGCTTTCTTT	CASSADRGGTEAFF
NA	few	TRBV5-6	TRBJ2-2	TGTGCCAGCAGCCGCATTGTAACTCCGCCGAACACCGGGGAGCTGTTTTTT	CASSRIVTPPNTGELFF
NA	many	TRBV7-2	TRBJ2-4	TGTGCCAGCAGCTTAGGGCAGGGGATCATTCAGTACTTC	CASSLGQGIIQYF
NA	many	TRBV28	TRBJ2-1	TGTGCCAGCATACAGGACACCTACAATGAGCAGTTCTTC	CASIQDTYNEQFF
NA	NA	TRBV24-1	TRBJ1-5	TGTGCCACCCAAGGGAATAGCAATCAGCCCCAGCATTTT	CATQGNSNQPQHF
NA	many	TRBV11-2	TRBJ2-5	TGTGCCAGCAGCTTAGTCGGGGGAACAGGGGAGACCCAGTACTTC	CASSLVGGTGETQYF
NA	NA	TRBV28	TRBJ1-4	TGTGCCAGCAGTTTTCGGTTTCGCGTGAATGAAAAACTGTTTTTT	CASSFRFRVNEKLFF
NA	many	TRBV20-1	TRBJ1-2	TGCAGTGCTCCACGAGGGAATTGGGGCTACACCTTC	CSAPRGNWGYTF
NA	many	TRBV20-1	TRBJ2-1	TGCAGTTTCCCAAAGGGCCAGGTTTCCTACAATGAGCAGTTCTTC	CSFPKGQVSYNEQFF
NA	NA	TRBV6-2/TRBV6-3	TRBJ1-6	TGTGCCAGCTCCCCCCGGCGGCGCTCAACTTCACCCCTCCACTTT	CASSPRRRSTSPLHF
TRBD1	many	TRBV5-1	TRBJ2-7	TGCGCCAGCAGTTACCAGACAGGGGGGGTCTACGAGCAGTACTTC	CASSYQTGGVYEQYF
TRBD1	few	TRBV5-4	TRBJ2-3	TGTGCCAGCAGCCCCGCCCCGGGACAGGGAACAGATACGCAGTATTTT	CASSPAPGQGTDTQYF
NA	many	TRBV30	TRBJ2-5	TGTGCCTGGAGTCAGCCCAGAAGGGGCCAAGAGACCCAGTACTTC	CAWSQPRRGQETQYF
NA	few	TRBV4-2	TRBJ1-5	TGTGCCAGCAGCCAAGATCAGGGCTCTTGGGAAAATCAGCCCCAGCATTTT	CASSQDQGSWENQPQHF
TRBD1	NA	TRBV15	TRBJ1-4	TGTACCACCAGCAGAGGGGACAGGAGTAATGAAAAACTGTTTTTT	CTTSRGDRSNEKLFF
NA	NA	TRBV20-1	TRBJ2-5	TGCAGTGCTAGAGATCGACTGAGCCAAGAGACCCAGTACTTC	CSARDRLSQETQYF
NA	few	TRBV2	TRBJ1-4	TGTGCCAGCAGTGAATGGAGTAGGCCGAATGAAAAACTGTTTTTT	CASSEWSRPNEKLFF
NA	NA	TRBV4-2	TRBJ2-3	TGTGCCAGCAGAAATAGAGGCGCGGGGTGGGATGGCACAGATACGCAGTATTTT	CASRNRGAGWDGTDTQYF
NA	many	TRBV5-1	TRBJ1-6	TGTGCCAGCAGCTTGGAGGGGAATACTTCACCCCTCCACTTT	CASSLEGNTSPLHF
TRBD2	many	TRBV11-2	TRBJ2-1	TGTGCCAGCAGCTTAGAGGGCGGGGGGGTAGGCAATGAGCAGTTCTTC	CASSLEGGGVGNEQFF
NA	many	TRBV5-1	TRBJ2-1	TGCGCCAGCAGCTTGGCAGAAACGGAGCAGTTCTTC	CASSLAETEQFF
NA	many	TRBV4-3	TRBJ2-3	TGCGCCAGCAGCCGCCTATGGCTCGGACAGAGCCCAACAGATACGCAGTATTTT	CASSRLWLGQSPTDTQYF
TRBD2	NA	TRBV29-1	TRBJ2-5	TGCAGCGCTTCCCCCCGGGGGGGACTAGCCCAGTACTTC	CSASPRGGLAQYF
NA	NA	TRBV20-1	TRBJ2-3	TGCAGTGCCAGGGGCCGGGCTGGGGCGCAGTATTTT	CSARGRAGAQYF
TRBD1	many	TRBV12-3/TRBV12-4	TRBJ1-4	TGTGCCAGCAGTCCACAGGGGGTATCTAATGAAAAACTGTTTTTT	CASSPQGVSNEKLFF
NA	many	TRBV5-1	TRBJ1-5	TGCGCCAGCAGCTTGGATGCCAGGGTAGGTCAGCCCCAGCATTTT	CASSLDARVGQPQHF
NA	many	TRBV29-1	TRBJ2-5	TGCAGCGTTAACAGGGGGGGTGTTGGAGAGACCCAGTACTTC	CSVNRGGVGETQYF
NA	many	TRBV30	TRBJ2-5	TGTGCCTGGTTTCGGACCCAAGAGACCCAGTACTTC	CAWFRTQETQYF
NA	many	TRBV24-1	TRBJ2-5	TGTGCCACCAGTGAGCCGACGGGGGCTGGAGAGACCCAGTACTTC	CATSEPTGAGETQYF